This T cell receptor (beta chain) is from a study of T cell responses to AZD1222 COVID-19 vaccine. A note on this clone: Its antigen is as yet unknown.

Study-wide points: The study identified only a handful of AZD1222 recipients as seropositive at baseline. Two AZD1222 administrations were followed by greater Spike-specific TCR breadth and depth.

Assay: immunoSEQ multiplex PCR; the TCRdb copy retains only in-frame clones and omits some. Counted here are some 170,000 clones, around 90% occurring once; the ten biggest clones make up around 1.6%. The V gene's germline CDR1 is SGHAT and CDR2 FQDESV (reference sequence). This CDR3 is built from 14 residues. Unmatched junction bases numbered 5, after V lost 5 bases and J lost 7 bases. The chain combines TRBV11-1 with TRBJ2-1, with 10 bases lining up with TRBD2. The source was peripheral blood, collected on day 0 of AZD1222 vaccination. The TCR was taken from an adult in good health. The CDR3 coding sequence is TGTGCCAGCAGCCGAGGACTAGCGGAGAATGAGCAGTTCTTC. Protein product: CASSRGLAENEQFF.